These 26 T cell receptor beta chains came from one sample sequenced in a study of response to subunit inactivated influenza vaccine. TCRdb redid the calling of the RT-PCR reads with MiXCR, one entry per CDR3 protein. The table shows some 800,000 distinct CDR3 sequences, with approximately 22% occurring only once. Sequenced here: PBMCs from blood, sampled 5 days after vaccination. These receptors all stem from a man aged 45-65 years who received an inactivated influenza vaccine.

The table lists this clonotype with many counts. The chain employs TRBV12-3 or TRBV12-4 and TRBJ2-7, with 7 nucleotides matching TRBD2. This CDR3 is 16 amino acids long. V shed 6 bases and J 4 bases; nucleotides not matched to a gene: 15. The CDR3: CASSTRASGSMYEQYF. In DNA form, the CDR3 reads TGTGCCAGCAGCACCAGGGCTAGCGGTAGTATGTACGAGCAGTACTTC.

The V and J genes are TRBV20-1 and TRBJ1-6; 10 nucleotides align to TRBD1. Germline V gene sequence: CDR1 DFQATT, CDR2 SNEGSKA (reference sequence). The CDR3 is 14 amino acids. V trimming: 5 bases; J trimming: 3 bases; junction bases outside the gene matches: 1. The CDR3 reads CSARTGGYNSPLHF. The CDR3 nucleotides are TGCAGTGCTCGGACAGGGGGCTATAATTCACCCCTCCACTTT.

This clonotype was seen a few times. V and J are TRBV2 and TRBJ2-1; TRBD2 agrees at 9 bases. V was clipped by 5 bases and J by 6 bases; unmatched bases: 23. This CDR3 is 20 amino acids long. The germline V gene encodes CDR1 SNHLY and CDR2 FYNNEI. CDR3 DNA sequence: TGTGCCAGCAGTAGCGGGAGGCAGGGGCTCCTCAAGCGGGACGGCAATGAGCAGTTCTTC. It encodes CASSSGRQGLLKRDGNEQFF.

The rearrangement uses TRBV12-3 or TRBV12-4 and TRBJ1-2; no firm D call. Trimming left V 6 bases short and J 6 bases short, with 11 bases between. This CDR3 is 12 amino acids long. CDR3 in amino acids: CASSPGRDGYTF. For the CDR3, the DNA is TGTGCCAGCAGCCCCGGACGGGATGGCTACACCTTC.

In regard to this clonotype: A read error may account for a junction end that differs from germline. The chain uses TRBV23-1 and TRBJ2-3; 7 bases line up with TRBD1. TRBV23-1 is noted as an ORF with a role that remains uncertain. The CDR3 has 11 residues. CDR3 nucleotide sequence: TGCGCCAGGACCAACAGGGGATACGCAGTATTT. It specifies CARTNRGYAVF.

This clonotype was seen more than once but under ten times. The V gene is TRBV20-1, the J gene TRBJ2-6; D is perhaps TRBD2 (6 bases). The ends were cut back, 0 bases at V and 0 bases at J, with 15 bases in the middle. Germline V gene lookup returns CDR1 DFQATT and CDR2 SNEGSKA (reference sequence). The CDR3 runs to 18 residues. The CDR3 nucleotides are TGCAGTGCTAGAGATCGAGCGGGCGAGAGCTCTGGGGCCAACGTCCTGACTTTC. Translated, it gives CSARDRAGESSGANVLTF.

This clonotype was counted between two and nine times. The chain couples TRBV2 to TRBJ1-2; D is possibly TRBD1 (5 bases). Germline CDR1 and CDR2: SNHLY and FYNNEI. V was pared by 2 bases and J by 6 bases, with 13 bases between. This CDR3 comprises 14 residues. The DNA for the CDR3 is TGTGCCAGCAGTGAATACCCAGGGATCGATGGCTACACCTTC. Translating it yields CASSEYPGIDGYTF.

In its sample, this clonotype was seen a few times. The gene calls are TRBV10-3 and TRBJ2-3; no definite D call. Per the germline V gene, CDR1 is ENHRY and CDR2 is SYGVKD. The CDR3 loop spans 17 amino acids. V gave up 4 bases and J gave up 1 base, with 18 bases separating them. Written as DNA, the CDR3 is TGTGCCATCAGTGGAGACTTTCTGGGAACACGCACAGATACGCAGTATTTT. It codes for CAISGDFLGTRTDTQYF.

The chain recombines TRBV7-2 with TRBJ2-3, with no clear D. Per germline, CDR1 SGHTA and CDR2 FQGNSA. This CDR3 comprises 14 residues. The V and J ends lost 2 bases and 2 bases respectively, with 8 bases between them. CDR3 in amino acids: CASSLTLDTDTQYF. The CDR3 nucleotides read TGTGCCAGCAGCTTAACCCTTGACACAGATACGCAGTATTTT. Variable domain in full (rest from reference TRBV7-2 and TRBJ2-3): GAGVSQSPSNKVTEKGKDVELRCDPISGHTALYWYRQSLGQGLEFLIYFQGNSAPDKSGLPSDRFSAERTGGSVSTLTIQRTQQEDSAVYLCASSLTLDTDTQYFGPGTRLTVL.

This clonotype was seen a few times. This chain uses TRBV12-3 or TRBV12-4 with TRBJ1-5; D is perhaps TRBD1 (5 bases). With 3 bases removed from V and 1 base from J, the gap between germline ends came to 10 bases. The CDR3 runs 15 residues. CDR3 amino acids: CASSLLGGSNQPQHF. As DNA, the CDR3 is TGTGCCAGCAGTTTGTTGGGGGGGAGCAATCAGCCCCAGCATTTT.

This clonotype was detected a few times. The rearrangement uses TRBV25-1 and TRBJ2-6; D call uncertain. Trimming stripped 5 bases from V and 2 bases from J, with 7 bases between. Germline assignment: CDR1 MGHDK and CDR2 SYGVNS. The CDR3 is made up of 14 amino acids. In DNA, the CDR3 is TGTGCCAGCAGTAACCCGGCTGGGGCCAACGTCCTGACTTTC. Translation gives CASSNPAGANVLTF.

The table lists this clonotype with many counts. The chain links TRBV11-2 to TRBJ2-1; 9 nucleotides align to TRBD2. The CDR3 covers 16 residues. Germline trimming cut 6 bases from V and 5 bases from J; bases unmatched to any gene: 11. Germline V CDR1 and CDR2: SGHAT, FQNNGV. CDR3 amino acids: CASRKGAGGRNNEQFF. The CDR3 DNA reads as TGTGCCAGCAGGAAGGGGGCGGGAGGGCGAAACAATGAGCAGTTCTTC.

This clonotype was picked up a small number of times. The V call is TRBV20-1, the J call TRBJ2-5, with 8 bases fitting TRBD2. This CDR3 has 14 residues. Trimming cost V 5 bases and J 5 bases; bases outside gene matches: 10. Per the germline V gene, CDR1 is DFQATT and CDR2 is SNEGSKA (reference sequence). The CDR3 loop reads CSARGGASVETQYF. The CDR3 coding sequence is TGCAGTGCTCGGGGGGGGGCATCCGTGGAGACCCAGTACTTC.

This clonotype has ten or more counts. The genes are TRBV9 and TRBJ1-1; 10 nucleotides line up with TRBD1. CDR3 length: 14 residues. Losses at the gene ends were 4 bases for V and 4 bases for J; bases not matched to a gene: 4. Germline CDR1 and CDR2: SGDLS and YYNGEE. In DNA form, the CDR3 reads TGTGCCAGCAGCCCATGGACAGGGGGCACTGAAGCTTTCTTT. Its protein product is CASSPWTGGTEAFF.

The chain uses TRBV7-2 and TRBJ1-2; D is unclear. The CDR3 sequence is 13 residues long. V dropped 7 bases and J dropped 10 bases, with 19 bases sitting between them. Germline loops: CDR1 SGHTA, CDR2 FQGNSA. CDR3 DNA sequence: TGTGCCAGCACCCTTACTGTGGAAAAAGTCTACACCTTC. Its protein is CASTLTVEKVYTF.

V is TRBV3-1 and J is TRBJ1-1; TRBD1 might be the D (5 bases). V gave up 3 bases and J gave up 2 bases, with 10 bases separating them. The CDR3 length is 14 residues. The germline CDR1 and CDR2 sequences are LGHDT and YNNKEL (reference sequence). CDR3 sequence: CASSHRQSNTEAFF. The CDR3 DNA reads TGTGCCAGCAGCCATCGACAGTCTAACACTGAAGCTTTCTTT. The full variable domain, completed using reference TRBV3-1 and TRBJ1-1, is DTAVSQTPKYLVTQMGNDKSIKCEQNLGHDTMYWYKQDSKKFLKIMFSYNNKELIINETVPNRFSPKSPDKAHLNLHINSLELGDSAVYFCASSHRQSNTEAFFGQGTRLTVV.

This clonotype was observed a handful of times. J is TRBJ2-1 and V is TRBV14; tentatively, D is TRBD1 (6 bases). V was shortened by 4 bases and J by 4 bases, with 8 bases between the two germline ends. The CDR3 spans 13 residues. Per the germline V gene, CDR1 is SGHDN and CDR2 is FVKESK. CDR3 nucleotides: TGTGCCAGCAGCCGGGACATGTACAATGAGCAGTTCTTC. Encoded protein: CASSRDMYNEQFF.

This clonotype was picked up many times. The chain joins TRBV6-1 to TRBJ2-7, with 9 bases identical to TRBD1. J was trimmed by 4 bases and V by 6 bases; bases with no gene match: 7. CDR3 length: 14 residues. From germline, CDR1 is MNHNS and CDR2 SASEGT. The CDR3: CASRTDRGTYEQYF. The CDR3 DNA reads as TGTGCCAGCAGAACGGACAGGGGTACGTACGAGCAGTACTTC.

This clonotype was observed a handful of times. The chain recombines TRBV10-3 with TRBJ1-5; weak D call: TRBD1 (6 bases). V lost 2 bases, J lost 5 bases, and 10 bases lay in between. This CDR3 is built from 14 residues. Looked up from germline, CDR1 is ENHRY and CDR2 is SYGVKD. The CDR3 sequence is CAISEVGGDQPQHF. The CDR3 DNA reads as TGTGCCATCAGTGAGGTCGGGGGCGATCAGCCCCAGCATTTT.

This clonotype has more than one count but fewer than ten. The V gene is TRBV9, the J gene TRBJ2-5, with 7 bases aligning to TRBD1. V shed 4 bases, J shed 5 bases, and the junction held 8 bases outside the gene matches. Germline V gene data show CDR1 as SGDLS and CDR2 as YYNGEE. This CDR3 spans 14 amino acids. CDR3 sequence reads: CASSQTGTLETQYF. The CDR3 nucleotides read TGTGCCAGCAGCCAGACAGGGACCCTGGAGACCCAGTACTTC. Based on the CDR3 plus reference TRBV9 and TRBJ2-5, the full variable domain is DSGVTQTPKHLITATGQRVTLRCSPRSGDLSVYWYQQSLDQGLQFLIQYYNGEERAKGNILERFSAQQFPDLHSELNLSSLELGDSALYFCASSQTGTLETQYFGPGTRLLVL.

CDR3 residues: CASSLRLGWDRSYEQYF. The DNA for the CDR3 is TGTGCCAGCAGCTTGAGGCTTGGGTGGGACAGGTCCTACGAGCAGTACTTC. J is TRBJ2-7 and V is TRBV5-6, with 8 bases matching TRBD1. The CDR3 is 17 amino acids. V was clipped by 1 base and J by 1 base; unmatched bases: 10. The germline V gene encodes CDR1 SGHDT and CDR2 YYEEEE.

This rearrangement joins TRBV29-1 to TRBJ2-1, with 12 positions matching TRBD2. Trimming cost V 1 base and J 7 bases; bases outside gene matches: 8. The V gene's germline CDR1 is SQVTM and CDR2 ANQGSEA. The CDR3 is made up of 16 amino acids. CDR3 amino acids: CSVEAKTSGRRNEQFF. CDR3 sequence (DNA): TGCAGCGTTGAAGCCAAGACTAGCGGGAGAAGGAATGAGCAGTTCTTC.

The chain recombines TRBV2 with TRBJ1-6; 8 nucleotides line up with TRBD1. Germline assignment: CDR1 SNHLY and CDR2 FYNNEI. This CDR3 is built from 15 residues. J gave up 8 bases and V 6 bases, and 9 bases lay outside the gene matches. Here the CDR3 reads CASRTNRGGDSPLHF. The CDR3 DNA reads TGTGCCAGCAGAACCAACAGGGGGGGGGATTCACCCCTCCACTTT.

This clonotype has only a few counts. The chain joins TRBV29-1 to TRBJ2-7; D is unclear. CDR3 length: 13 residues. Trimming shortened V by 3 bases and J by 0 bases, and 9 bases separated the two germline ends. Germline V lookup: CDR1 SQVTM, CDR2 ANQGSEA. The CDR3 loop reads CSVESPISYEQYF. The CDR3 DNA reads as TGCAGCGTTGAGTCTCCCATCTCCTACGAGCAGTACTTC.

The gene calls are TRBV12-3 or TRBV12-4 and TRBJ2-6; D remains unclear. The CDR3 has 13 residues. Trimming pared 7 bases from V and 5 bases from J, leaving 9 bases between. The DNA for the CDR3 is TGTGCCAGCACCCCTGGCTGGGCCAACGTCCTGACTTTC. As protein: CASTPGWANVLTF.

This clonotype was counted a few times. The chain combines TRBV10-3 with TRBJ2-5; TRBD1 matches at 8 bases. V lost 7 bases to trimming and J lost 1 base; unmatched junction nucleotides: 2. CDR3 length equals 13 residues. CDR1 is ENHRY and CDR2 is SYGVKD in the germline V gene. The CDR3 here is CAIKDRAQETQYF. CDR3 coding DNA: TGTGCCATCAAGGACAGGGCCCAAGAGACCCAGTACTTC.